One T cell receptor beta chain is described in this entry. Its specificity is unknown. This record belongs to a study of response to subunit inactivated influenza vaccine. With 4 bases clipped from V and 12 bases from J, the junction kept 10 bases outside the gene matches. This CDR3 contains 16 residues. Germline V CDR1 and CDR2: KGHSH, LQKENI. Using its own MiXCR run on the RT-PCR reads, TCRdb lists one record per CDR3 protein. The sample comprises some 800,000 distinct CDR3 sequences, about 20% of which are singletons, and 10% rests with the top ten. Study results and limitations: Authors suggested each seasonal influenza vaccination recruits few new T cells.

The V gene is TRBV18, the J gene TRBJ1-6, with 12 positions matching TRBD1. This receptor was obtained from a man in his fifties or sixties who received an inactivated influenza vaccine. Sequenced material: PBMCs from blood, taken 5 days after vaccination. The CDR3 DNA reads TGTGCCAGCTCACTTGACCAAGGGACAGGGGGCCTACCCCTCCACTTT. Encoded protein: CASSLDQGTGGLPLHF.